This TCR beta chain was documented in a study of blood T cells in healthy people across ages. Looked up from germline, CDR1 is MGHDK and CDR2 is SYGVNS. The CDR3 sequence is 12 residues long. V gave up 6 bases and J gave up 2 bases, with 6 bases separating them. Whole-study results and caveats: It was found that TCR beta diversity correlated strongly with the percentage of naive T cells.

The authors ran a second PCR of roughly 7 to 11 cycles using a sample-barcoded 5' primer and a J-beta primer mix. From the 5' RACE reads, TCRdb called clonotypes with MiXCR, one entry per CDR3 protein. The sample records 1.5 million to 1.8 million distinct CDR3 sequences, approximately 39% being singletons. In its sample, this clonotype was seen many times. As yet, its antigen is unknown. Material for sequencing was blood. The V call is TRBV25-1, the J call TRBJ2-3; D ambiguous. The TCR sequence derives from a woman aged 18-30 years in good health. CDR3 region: CASSELTDTQYF. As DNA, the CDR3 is TGTGCCAGCAGCGAACTCACAGATACGCAGTATTTT. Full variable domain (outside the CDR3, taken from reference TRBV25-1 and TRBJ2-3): EADIYQTPRYLVIGTGKKITLECSQTMGHDKMYWYQQDPGMELHLIHYSYGVNSTEKGDLSSESTVSRIRTEHFPLTLESARPSHTSQYLCASSELTDTQYFGPGTRLTVL.